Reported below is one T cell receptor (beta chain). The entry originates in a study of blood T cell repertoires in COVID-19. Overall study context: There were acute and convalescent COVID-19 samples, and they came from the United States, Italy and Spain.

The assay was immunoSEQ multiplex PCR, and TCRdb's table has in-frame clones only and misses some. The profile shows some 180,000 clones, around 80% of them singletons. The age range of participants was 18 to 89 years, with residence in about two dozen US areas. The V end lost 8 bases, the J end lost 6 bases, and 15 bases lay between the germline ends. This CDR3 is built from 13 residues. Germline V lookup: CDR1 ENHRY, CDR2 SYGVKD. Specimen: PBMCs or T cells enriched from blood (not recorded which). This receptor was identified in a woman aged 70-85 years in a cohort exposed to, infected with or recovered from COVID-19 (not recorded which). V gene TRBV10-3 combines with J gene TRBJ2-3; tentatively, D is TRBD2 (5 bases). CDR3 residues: CAIGDTSGDTQYF. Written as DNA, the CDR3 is TGTGCCATCGGAGATACCTCGGGGGATACGCAGTATTTT.